This T cell receptor beta chain appears in the sequencing data of a study of blood T cell repertoires in COVID-19. Here immunoSEQ multiplex PCR was the method, and the copy in TCRdb shows in-frame clones only, minus some. Counted here are 85,000 to 100,000 clones, roughly 84% occurring once; the ten biggest clones make up 10% to 15%. Germline trimming cut 6 bases from V and 2 bases from J; bases unmatched to any gene: 1. The CDR3 spans 13 residues. The rearrangement links TRBV12-3 or TRBV12-4 to TRBJ2-7; 10 bases agree with TRBD1. The clonotype originates from a woman between 55 and 75 years old in a cohort sampled during active or convalescent COVID-19. Material for sequencing was peripheral blood. CDR3 nucleotides: TGTGCCAGCAGGGGACAGGGGACCTACGAGCAGTACTTC. It encodes CASRGQGTYEQYF.